One sample yielded the 14 T cell receptor beta chains listed below, sequenced in a study of blood T cell repertoires in COVID-19 (dated by TCRdb to 2019 to 2021). Libraries were constructed by the immunoSEQ multiplex PCR assay. TCRdb obtained this table from immuneACCESS and retained in-frame rearrangements with V and J assigned. These tables miss some clones; where compared with another copy, unresolved V genes account for less than half of the shortfall, and the remainder is unexplained. In this sample the table shows approximately 320,000 clones, roughly 85% of which occur a single time. Approximately 7.9% of the sample is taken by the ten largest. Specimen: peripheral blood. The origin of the receptors is a human donor in a cohort sampled during active COVID-19.

This chain connects TRBV6-5 to TRBJ2-7; TRBD1 agrees at 7 bases. V was clipped by 5 bases and J by 3 bases; unmatched bases: 7. Germline V lookup: CDR1 MNHEY, CDR2 SVGAGI. CDR3 size: 14 residues. In DNA, the CDR3 is TGTGCCAGCAGTCTTACAGGGGATATCTACGAGCAGTACTTC. Translated, it gives CASSLTGDIYEQYF.

V usage is TRBV4-1 and J usage is TRBJ1-3; D unresolved. This CDR3 has 14 amino acids. In germline, CDR1 is MGHRA, CDR2 YSYEKL. Trimming cost V 6 bases and J 0 bases, with 9 bases left between them. The CDR3 bases are TGCGCCAGCAGGGGAGTCTACTCTGGAAACACCATATATTTT. Protein sequence: CASRGVYSGNTIYF.

This clone was counted a single time. The chain carries TRBV7-3 and TRBJ2-6; D might be TRBD2 (5 bases). Germline V gene sequence: CDR1 SGHTA, CDR2 FQGTGA. The CDR3 consists of 15 residues. Deletions cut 3 bases from V and 1 base from J, with 7 bases between. CDR3 coding DNA: TGTGCCAGCAGCTTTTCGGGGTCTGGGGCCAACGTCCTGACTTTC. This codes for CASSFSGSGANVLTF. Full variable domain (outside the CDR3, taken from reference TRBV7-3 and TRBJ2-6): GAGVSQTPSNKVTEKGKYVELRCDPISGHTALYWYRQSLGQGPEFLIYFQGTGAADDSGLPNDRFFAVRPEGSVSTLKIQRTERGDSAVYLCASSFSGSGANVLTFGAGSRLTVL.

Of note for this clone: Other DNA sequences within the sample encode an identical CDR3. V and J are TRBV12-3 or TRBV12-4 and TRBJ1-5, with a weak D call TRBD1 (5 bases). Trimming stripped 4 bases from V and 6 bases from J, with 7 bases between. The CDR3 totals 12 residues. The CDR3 spells CASSSRGQPQHF. CDR3 sequence (DNA): TGTGCCAGCAGTTCAAGGGGTCAGCCCCAGCATTTT.

The V gene is TRBV12-3 or TRBV12-4, the J gene TRBJ1-4, with TRBD1 as a possible D gene (5 bases). V was cut by 7 bases and J by 4 bases, with 10 bases left in between. The CDR3 has 13 amino acids. The CDR3 bases are TGTGCCAGCACGGGACTCAGTAATGAAAAACTGTTTTTT. As protein: CASTGLSNEKLFF.

CDR3 bases: TGTGCCTGTCGGATAGCGGGGGGGCTCTATGAGCAGTTCTTC. It specifies CACRIAGGLYEQFF. The gene calls are TRBV30 and TRBJ2-1; 11 bases match TRBD2. This CDR3 contains 14 residues. V lost 6 bases and J lost 8; bases outside the gene matches: 9. Germline CDR1 reads GTSNPN; CDR2 reads SVGIG (reference sequence).

The rearrangement joins TRBV6-5 to TRBJ2-2; D may be TRBD2 (5 bases). V lost 2 bases and J lost 4, with 14 bases in between. The CDR3 extends over 16 amino acids. Germline values: CDR1 MNHEY, CDR2 SVGAGI. CDR3 coding DNA: TGTGCCAGCAGTTACGGCGGCTACCGGGGCACCGGGGAGCTGTTTTTT. It codes for CASSYGGYRGTGELFF.

In its sample, this clone was seen a few times. The chain recombines TRBV6-5 with TRBJ1-2; the D gene is possibly TRBD1 (6 bases). V lost 4 bases and J lost 4, with 19 bases in between. The CDR3 loop spans 16 amino acids. Germline V gene lookup returns CDR1 MNHEY and CDR2 SVGAGI. The CDR3 sequence: CASSSGHKIDRYGYTF. CDR3 DNA sequence: TGTGCCAGCAGTTCGGGACACAAAATTGATCGCTATGGCTACACCTTC.

This chain links TRBV25-1 with TRBJ1-2; 8 bases are shared with TRBD1. The CDR3 has 14 amino acids. Germline loops: CDR1 MGHDK, CDR2 SYGVNS. Trimming cost V 6 bases and J 4 bases; bases outside gene matches: 7. The DNA of the CDR3 is TGTGCCAGCAGGAGGACAGGGTTCGCCTATGGCTACACCTTC. Translating it yields CASRRTGFAYGYTF.

Remarks on this clone: The sample carries other DNA sequences with the same CDR3. This rearrangement joins TRBV5-1 to TRBJ2-3, with 10 bases matching TRBD1. CDR3 length: 15 amino acids. With V trimmed by 2 bases and J by 3 bases, 3 bases remained unmatched. Germline V lookup: CDR1 SGHRS, CDR2 YFSETQ. Here the CDR3 DNA reads TGCGCCAGCAGCTTACGGACAGGGGGGACAGATACGCAGTATTTT. Protein product: CASSLRTGGTDTQYF.

The chain links TRBV11-2 to TRBJ1-1; D perhaps matches TRBD1 (5 bases). V lost 5 bases, J lost 2 bases, and 18 bases lay in between. Germline V gives CDR1 SGHAT, CDR2 FQNNGV. The CDR3 contains 16 residues. DNA of the CDR3: TGTGCCAGCAGCCTGGTAACAGTGACAGTCAACACTGAAGCTTTCTTT. It codes for CASSLVTVTVNTEAFF.

The V gene is TRBV10-3, the J gene TRBJ1-4; TRBD1 might be the D (5 bases). CDR3 length equals 12 residues. V was pared by 4 bases and J by 8 bases, with 8 bases between. Looked up from germline, CDR1 is ENHRY and CDR2 is SYGVKD. CDR3 nucleotides: TGTGCCATCAGTGTATCAGGGGAAAAACTGTTTTTT. Amino acids: CAISVSGEKLFF.

This chain connects TRBV6-2 or TRBV6-3 to TRBJ2-1, with D perhaps matching TRBD2 (7 bases). This CDR3 has 16 amino acids. Germline CDR1 reads MNHEY; CDR2 reads SVGEGT. V shed 5 bases and J shed 4 bases, with 18 bases lying between them. The CDR3 DNA is TGTGCCAGCAGTACCCCTGGCGGGGGCCGGTACAATGAGCAGTTCTTC. It yields the protein CASSTPGGGRYNEQFF.

The sample holds one count of this clone. This chain uses TRBV27 with TRBJ2-1, with D tentatively TRBD1 (6 bases). V gave up 8 bases and J gave up 7 bases, with 18 bases separating them. The CDR3 sequence is 14 residues long. The germline CDR1 and CDR2 sequences are MNHEY and SMNVEV (reference sequence). The CDR3 is CASHGGRAENEQFF. In DNA form, the CDR3 reads TGTGCCAGCCATGGGGGCAGGGCAGAAAATGAGCAGTTCTTC.